Below, 19 T cell receptor beta chains from the same sample are listed, as sequenced in a study of cytomegalovirus exposure and HLA in healthy donors. The PCR contained 60 Vbeta and 13 Jbeta primers. Method: immunoSEQ multiplex PCR; TCRdb's copy keeps in-frame clones and lacks some. The data contain some 28,000 clones, approximately 62% of them singletons. Material: PBMCs. The receptor source for this set is a male donor in good health and CMV-seropositive.

The V gene is TRBV7-9, the J gene TRBJ1-1; tentatively, D is TRBD1 (6 bases). The CDR3 runs 16 residues. Germline V gene sequence: CDR1 SEHNR, CDR2 FQNEAQ (reference sequence). The V end lost 5 bases, the J end lost 0 bases, and 16 bases lay between the germline ends. The CDR3 DNA is TGTGCCAGCAGCCCTCCCACAGGGTTCATGAACACTGAAGCTTTCTTT. It translates to CASSPPTGFMNTEAFF.

The chain links TRBV5-1 to TRBJ1-1; D is undetermined. Per the germline V gene, CDR1 is SGHRS and CDR2 is YFSETQ. Trimming cost V 4 bases and J 3 bases, with 13 bases left between them. The CDR3 is 14 amino acids. The CDR3 DNA is TGCGCCAGCAGCATTGTCCTCCAGGACACTGAAGCTTTCTTT. This encodes CASSIVLQDTEAFF.

The rearrangement joins TRBV15 to TRBJ1-2; 12 bases are a match to TRBD1. Germline V CDR1 and CDR2: LNHNV, YYDKDF (reference sequence). The J segment lost 3 bases and the V segment lost 5 bases, leaving 13 bases of the junction unmatched. This CDR3 is built from 18 residues. CDR3 nucleotides: TGTGCCACCAGCCGCTCCACCGGGACAGGGGGCTGGTACTATGGCTACACCTTC. Residues: CATSRSTGTGGWYYGYTF. The full variable domain, completed using reference TRBV15 and TRBJ1-2, is DAMVIQNPRYQVTQFGKPVTLSCSQTLNHNVMYWYQQKSSQAPKLLFHYYDKDFNNEADTPDNFQSRRPNTSFCFLDIRSPGLGDTAMYLCATSRSTGTGGWYYGYTFGSGTRLTVV.

The count of this clone is one. The rearrangement joins TRBV5-1 to TRBJ2-5, with a tentative D call TRBD1 (8 bases). Germline lookup yields CDR1 SGHRS and CDR2 YFSETQ. CDR3 length: 15 amino acids. The V and J ends lost 2 bases and 4 bases respectively, with 15 bases between them. CDR3 loop: CASSFTGGVLETQYF. CDR3 DNA sequence: TGCGCCAGCAGCTTTACAGGGGGGGTTCTAGAGACCCAGTACTTC.

The chain employs TRBV2 and TRBJ2-2, with 7 positions matching TRBD1. J lost 1 base, V lost 10 bases, and 9 bases had no gene match. Germline CDR1 is SNHLY and CDR2 is FYNNEI. This CDR3 comprises 15 residues. The CDR3 DNA is TGTGCCACCCCCAGGGACAGACAGAACACCGGGGAGCTGTTTTTT. Protein: CATPRDRQNTGELFF.

The chain joins TRBV4-2 to TRBJ2-7; the match to TRBD1 covers 8 bases. This CDR3 is 16 amino acids long. V dropped 1 base and J dropped 5; count of bases not matched to a gene: 10. Germline CDR1 and CDR2: LGHNA and YNFKEQ. CDR3 sequence: CASSQGQGRFTHEQYF. The CDR3 DNA is TGTGCCAGCAGCCAAGGACAGGGGCGGTTTACCCACGAGCAGTACTTC.

In the case of this clone: One end of the junction varies from germline; a read error may be responsible. This chain joins TRBV6-1 and TRBJ2-7; 10 bases fit TRBD1. The CDR3 contains 14 residues. Germline V gene data show CDR1 as MNHNS and CDR2 as SASEGT. The CDR3 DNA reads TGTACCAGCAGTACTGGACAGGGGGCCTACGAGCAGTACTTC. This translates into CTSSTGQGAYEQYF.

In its sample, this clone was seen a few times. The rearrangement joins TRBV27 to TRBJ1-6, with 7 bases lining up with TRBD1. The V gene end was trimmed by 7 bases and the J gene end by 2 bases; junction bases not matched to a gene: 5. The CDR3 consists of 15 residues. Germline CDR1 is MNHEY and CDR2 is SMNVEV (reference sequence). CDR3 sequence reads: CASNHRGAYNSPLHF. In nucleotides, the CDR3 is TGTGCCAGCAATCACAGGGGCGCCTATAATTCACCCCTCCACTTT.

This clone turned up a few times. For the CDR3, the DNA is TGTGCCAGCTCATCAACAGGGTCGTATGAAGCTTTCTTT. Its protein product is CASSSTGSYEAFF. The J gene is TRBJ1-1, the V gene TRBV18; D perhaps matches TRBD1 (6 bases). The CDR3 covers 13 residues. Trimming took 5 bases from V and 7 from J, leaving 14 bases between them. The V gene's germline CDR1 is KGHSH and CDR2 LQKENI. The full variable domain, with the rest looked up from reference TRBV18 and TRBJ1-1, is NAGVMQNPRHLVRRRGQEARLRCSPMKGHSHVYWYRQLPEEGLKFMVYLQKENIIDESGMPKERFSAEFPKEGPSILRIQQVVRGDSAAYFCASSSTGSYEAFFGQGTRLTVV.

The J gene is TRBJ1-2, the V gene TRBV5-1, with 7 bases identical to TRBD1. Germline V CDR1 and CDR2: SGHRS, YFSETQ. V lost 4 bases and J lost 13; bases outside the gene matches: 13. The CDR3 has 13 amino acids. The CDR3 here is CASSPEGGRPSTF. CDR3 bases: TGCGCCAGCAGCCCGGAAGGGGGCCGGCCGAGCACCTTC.

CDR3 protein: CASSYSSTSGDGYTF. The CDR3 DNA follows: TGTGCCAGCAGTTACTCGAGTACGTCAGGGGATGGCTACACCTTC. This chain joins TRBV6-5 and TRBJ1-2, with D perhaps TRBD1 (6 bases). The CDR3 is made up of 15 amino acids. V was pared by 0 bases and J by 6 bases, with 14 bases between. The germline V gene encodes CDR1 MNHEY and CDR2 SVGAGI.

The chain carries TRBV11-2 and TRBJ1-1; the D is unclear. V was shortened by 0 bases and J by 4 bases, with 9 bases between the two germline ends. This CDR3 has 14 amino acids. CDR1 is SGHAT, CDR2 FQNNGV, per germline. Here the CDR3 DNA reads TGTGCCAGCAGCTTAGATCTAGGGAGCACTGAAGCTTTCTTT. It codes for CASSLDLGSTEAFF.

The chain has TRBV5-4 and TRBJ2-5; 10 nucleotides match TRBD2. Unmatched junction bases numbered 4, after V lost 1 base and J lost 4 bases. This CDR3 region has 15 residues. Germline loops: CDR1 SGHNT, CDR2 YYREEE (reference sequence). The CDR3 region has the DNA TGTGCCAGCAGCTTGAGCGGGAGGGCCGGAGAGACCCAGTACTTC. Its protein is CASSLSGRAGETQYF.

The chain couples TRBV28 to TRBJ1-1; D not certain. Germline lookup yields CDR1 MDHEN and CDR2 SYDVKM. This CDR3 has 14 residues. The V gene lost 2 bases and the J gene lost 0 bases, with 7 bases spanning the gap. The CDR3 region has the DNA TGTGCCAGCAGTTTACAGTCTTTGAACACTGAAGCTTTCTTT. It specifies CASSLQSLNTEAFF.

This chain connects TRBV25-1 to TRBJ1-4, with TRBD1 matching 7 bases. V was pared by 2 bases and J by 7 bases, with 7 bases of the junction left unmatched. The CDR3 contains 15 residues. Germline V gene data show CDR1 as MGHDK and CDR2 as SYGVNS. CDR3 in DNA: TGTGCCAGCAGTGAACCGACAGGGTTACGTGAAAAACTGTTTTTT. It yields the protein CASSEPTGLREKLFF. Drawing the rest from reference TRBV25-1 and TRBJ1-4, the complete variable domain is EADIYQTPRYLVIGTGKKITLECSQTMGHDKMYWYQQDPGMELHLIHYSYGVNSTEKGDLSSESTVSRIRTEHFPLTLESARPSHTSQYLCASSEPTGLREKLFFGSGTQLSVL.

This chain uses TRBV18 with TRBJ1-2; D is unresolved. V gave up 6 bases and J gave up 0 bases, with 8 bases separating them. The CDR3 runs 13 residues. Germline loops: CDR1 KGHSH, CDR2 LQKENI. CDR3 residues: CASSPSANYGYTF. The CDR3 region has the DNA TGTGCCAGCTCCCCATCTGCTAACTATGGCTACACCTTC.

The chain links TRBV11-2 to TRBJ1-1; no clear D gene. The CDR3 runs to 12 residues. The germline V gene encodes CDR1 SGHAT and CDR2 FQNNGV. V lost 10 bases and J 2 bases, leaving 11 bases between the germline ends. The CDR3 sequence: CATQAFNTEAFF. The CDR3 DNA reads TGTGCCACCCAGGCCTTCAACACTGAAGCTTTCTTT.

The chain couples TRBV6-5 to TRBJ1-3, with D tentatively TRBD1 (6 bases). Germline V CDR1 and CDR2: MNHEY, SVGAGI. The CDR3 runs to 15 residues. V shed 0 bases and J shed 2 bases, with 8 bases lying between them. CDR3 bases: TGTGCCAGCAGTTACTCGGCAGGGGCTGGAAACACCATATATTTT. Its protein product is CASSYSAGAGNTIYF.

The genes are TRBV28 and TRBJ1-5; 9 bases match TRBD1. V lost 6 bases, J lost 7 bases, and 10 bases stayed unmatched. This CDR3 has 15 residues. Germline V gene sequence: CDR1 MDHEN, CDR2 SYDVKM. Written as DNA, the CDR3 is TGTGCCAGCAGGGTACAGGGGGCAGGTTGGCAGCCCCAGCATTTT. Amino acids: CASRVQGAGWQPQHF.